The entry that follows covers one T cell receptor beta chain sequence. The antigen remains unidentified. A much larger clone differs by one base, so this may be a read error. The data were obtained in a study of Graves' ophthalmopathy and Graves' hyperthyroidism. Study-level points and caveats: Most thyroid clonotypes expanded beyond 0.001 frequency were also found in blood.

Scientists amplified the TCR beta CDR3 regions from RNA transcripts. HTBI primers were employed in first-round RT-PCR, then a second-round multiplex PCR followed. TCRdb analysed the multiplex PCR reads with MiXCR anew, one entry per CDR3 protein. The sample contains about 500,000 distinct CDR3 sequences, approximately 15% of which appear only once. Among the exclusions were patients with other autoimmune diseases, uncontrolled infections, pregnancy or lactation. V shed 4 bases and J shed 0 bases, with 11 bases lying between them. The CDR3 is 14 amino acids. The germline gives CDR1 SGDLS, CDR2 YYNGEE. This sequence joins TRBV9 and TRBJ2-7, with D unresolved. Sequences were obtained from blood. This TCR came from a woman in her 30s with Graves' ophthalmopathy. CDR3 sequence: CASSPWVNSYEQYF. CDR3 DNA: TGTGCCAGCAGCCCCTGGGTCAACTCCTACGAGCAGTACTTC.